These 10 T cell receptor beta chains were all obtained from the same sample, sequenced in a study of T cells in Graves' hyperthyroidism and ophthalmopathy. Amplification of TCR beta CDR3 regions used RNA as the template. Researchers ran a first-round RT-PCR on the TCR CDR3 using the HTBI primer set. From the multiplex PCR reads, TCRdb called clonotypes with MiXCR, one entry per CDR3 protein. The repertoire consists of approximately 260,000 distinct CDR3 sequences, with 12% to 15% occurring once and the leading ten covering 30%. The sequencing sample was made of blood. Receptors were obtained from a woman aged 50 to 65 with Graves' hyperthyroidism that later progressed to Graves' ophthalmopathy.

This clonotype has just a few counts. This CDR3 reads CASSPSGVPRQGEAYGYTF. CDR3 nucleotide sequence: TGTGCCAGCTCACCCTCCGGGGTCCCTCGACAGGGCGAGGCCTATGGCTACACCTTC. V usage is TRBV18 and J usage is TRBJ1-2, with TRBD1 matching over 7 bases. Germline assignment: CDR1 KGHSH and CDR2 LQKENI. The CDR3 totals 19 residues. The junction had 20 bases not matched to a gene; V was cut back by 3 bases and J by 4 bases.

This clonotype has just a few counts. This could be a read error, since a much larger clone is one nucleotide away. The genes are TRBV7-2 and TRBJ2-5, with D unclear. From germline, CDR1 is SGHTA and CDR2 FQGNSA. This CDR3 has 15 amino acids. The CDR3 region is CASSRGSTNQETRYF. In DNA, the CDR3 is TGTGCCAGCAGCCGTGGATCGACGAACCAAGAGACCCGGTACTTC.

This clonotype was seen many times. The chain employs TRBV6-1 and TRBJ2-7; 9 positions agree with TRBD2. V shed 5 bases, J shed 2 bases, and the junction held 7 bases outside the gene matches. The germline V gene has CDR1 MNHNS and CDR2 SASEGT. The CDR3 totals 15 residues. The CDR3 loop reads CASSSGGLATYEQYF. In DNA, the CDR3 is TGTGCCAGCAGTTCGGGTGGACTAGCGACCTACGAGCAGTACTTC.

This clonotype was seen a few times. V is TRBV5-8 and J is TRBJ2-2; no definite D call. The CDR3 totals 15 residues. Germline CDR1 SGHTS, CDR2 YDEGEE. Trimming removed 0 bases from V and 5 bases from J, with 11 bases in between. CDR3 loop: CASSLGVADTGELFF. The CDR3 coding sequence is TGTGCCAGCAGCTTGGGGGTTGCGGATACCGGGGAGCTGTTTTTT.

This clonotype showed up just a few times. The V call is TRBV7-9, the J call TRBJ2-1, with D possibly TRBD2 on 6 matching bases. The CDR3 extends over 16 amino acids. Germline V gene lookup returns CDR1 SEHNR and CDR2 FQNEAQ (reference sequence). With 5 bases removed from V and 2 bases from J, the gap between germline ends came to 16 bases. The CDR3 nucleotides read TGTGCCAGCAGCCTCCCCGAGGGAGGCCCCTACAATGAGCAGTTCTTC. Translated: CASSLPEGGPYNEQFF.

This clonotype has a handful of counts. The CDR3 sequence is CSARDPYQETQYF. The CDR3 DNA sequence: TGCAGTGCACGGGACCCGTACCAAGAGACCCAGTACTTC. V usage is TRBV20-1 and J usage is TRBJ2-5; the D gene could be TRBD1 or TRBD2 (5 bases each). V was cut by 6 bases and J by 0 bases, with 11 bases left in between. This CDR3 comprises 13 residues. The germline V gene encodes CDR1 DFQATT and CDR2 SNEGSKA (reference sequence).

This clonotype was seen at least ten times. A much larger clone sits a single nucleotide away, making a read error possible. The chain recombines TRBV2 with TRBJ2-5, with 7 bases identical to TRBD2. The CDR3 sequence is 14 residues long. The V gene's germline CDR1 is SNHLY and CDR2 FYNNEI. Trimming cost V 5 bases and J 5 bases; bases outside gene matches: 8. The CDR3 nucleotides read TGTGCCAGCAGTAGCGGGAATAGAAGGGAGACCCAGTACTTC. It translates to CASSSGNRRETQYF.

This clonotype was recorded many times. This chain joins TRBV5-1 and TRBJ2-3; D is possibly TRBD1 (5 bases). Between the trimmed V and J ends, which lost 4 bases and 2 bases, there was a span of 20 bases. Germline V gene lookup returns CDR1 SGHRS and CDR2 YFSETQ. The CDR3 has 17 amino acids. The CDR3 loop reads CASSGRGVVGDTDTQYF. CDR3 DNA sequence: TGCGCCAGCAGCGGAAGGGGTGTGGTTGGCGACACAGATACGCAGTATTTT. The full variable domain, rest sourced from reference TRBV5-1 and TRBJ2-3, is KAGVTQTPRYLIKTRGQQVTLSCSPISGHRSVSWYQQTPGQGLQFLFEYFSETQRNKGNFPGRFSGRQFSNSRSEMNVSTLELGDSALYLCASSGRGVVGDTDTQYFGPGTRLTVL.

V usage is TRBV9 and J usage is TRBJ2-2; perhaps TRBD2 as D (6 bases). V gave up 3 bases and J gave up 0 bases, with 15 bases separating them. The CDR3 is 17 residues long. Germline V lookup: CDR1 SGDLS, CDR2 YYNGEE. CDR3 bases: TGTGCCAGCAGCGCCTTGGGACTTTCCTCGAACACCGGGGAGCTGTTTTTT. Its translation is CASSALGLSSNTGELFF.

The chain employs TRBV5-1 and TRBJ1-3; TRBD1 is a possible D gene (6 bases). Germline V gene data show CDR1 as SGHRS and CDR2 as YFSETQ. Deletions cut 2 bases from V and 0 bases from J, with 15 bases between. CDR3 length: 17 residues. For the CDR3, the DNA is TGCGCCAGCAGCTTAACCGGGACATCGAGCTCTGGAAACACCATATATTTT. It translates to CASSLTGTSSSGNTIYF.